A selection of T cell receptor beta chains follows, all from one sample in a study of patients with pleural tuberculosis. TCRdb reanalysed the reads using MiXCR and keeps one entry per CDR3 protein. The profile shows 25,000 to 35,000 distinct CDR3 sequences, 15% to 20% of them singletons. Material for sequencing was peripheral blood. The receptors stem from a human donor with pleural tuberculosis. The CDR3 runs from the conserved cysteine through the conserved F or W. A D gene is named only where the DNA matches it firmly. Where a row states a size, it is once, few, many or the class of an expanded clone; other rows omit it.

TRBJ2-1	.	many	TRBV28	TGTGCCAGCAGTTTATTACAGGGCAATTTCAATGAGCAGTTCTTC	CASSLLQGNFNEQFF
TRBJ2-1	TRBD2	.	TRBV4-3	TGCGTCAGCGGCCAAGATAGGACTAGCGGGAGTACGAATGAGCAGTTCTTC	CVSGQDRTSGSTNEQFF
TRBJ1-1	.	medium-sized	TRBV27	TGTGCCAGCAGTTTATCGGCAGGGAACACTGAAGCTTTCTTT	CASSLSAGNTEAFF
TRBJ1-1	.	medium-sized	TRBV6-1	TGTGCCAGCAGTTTGGGGGCAGGGAGGGTAGAGGACACTGAAGCTTTCTTT	CASSLGAGRVEDTEAFF
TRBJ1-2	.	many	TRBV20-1	TGCAGTGCTAGAGAGAGAGGACGGACCTATGGCTACACCTTC	CSARERGRTYGYTF
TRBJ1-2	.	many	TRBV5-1	TGCGCCAGCAGCGTATCCACAGGTTCAGAAATCTATGGCTACACCTTC	CASSVSTGSEIYGYTF
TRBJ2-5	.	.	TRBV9	TGTGCCAGCAGTCCTTGGGACACCCAAGAGACCCAGTCCTTC	CASSPWDTQETQSF
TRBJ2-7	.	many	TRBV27	TGTGCCAGCAGTTTATTGGGGCAGCAGTACTTC	CASSLLGQQYF
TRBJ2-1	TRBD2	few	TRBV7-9	TGTGCCAGCAGCGGAGCTCGGGGGGGAAATGAGCAGTTCTTC	CASSGARGGNEQFF
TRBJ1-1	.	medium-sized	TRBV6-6	TGTGCCAGCAGTTACTCGATATTCAGAGGAGATGAAGCTTTCTTT	CASSYSIFRGDEAFF
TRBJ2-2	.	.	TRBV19	TGTGCCAGTAGTATTCCTCTCGGGGAGCTGTTTTTT	CASSIPLGELFF
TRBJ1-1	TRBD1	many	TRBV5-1	TGCGCCAGCAGCGAAAGACAGGGGGCGGTCGACACTGAAGCTTTCTTT	CASSERQGAVDTEAFF
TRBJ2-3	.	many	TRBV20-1	TGCAGTGCTAGAGATCAACGGACATTCTCTAGCACAGATACGCAGTATTTT	CSARDQRTFSSTDTQYF
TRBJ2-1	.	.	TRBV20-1	TGCAGTGCTAGGTGGAACAATGAGCAGTTCTTC	CSARWNNEQFF
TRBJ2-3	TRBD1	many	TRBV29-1	TGCAGCGTCGCGCTATCGGGACAGGGGACAGATACGCAGTATTTT	CSVALSGQGTDTQYF
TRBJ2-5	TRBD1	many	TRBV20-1	TGCAGTGCTAGAGATGGACAGGGGGGAGAGACCCAGTACTTC	CSARDGQGGETQYF
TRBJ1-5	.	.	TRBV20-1	TGCAGTGCCAGCCAGGGCAATCAGCCCCAGCATTTT	CSASQGNQPQHF
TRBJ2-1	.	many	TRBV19	TGTGCCAGTAGTATCGGAATGTTGGTTGACAATGAGCAGTTCTTC	CASSIGMLVDNEQFF
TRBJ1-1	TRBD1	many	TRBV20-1	TGCAGTGCTAGGGAACAGGGGTCGAACACTGAAGCTTTCTTT	CSAREQGSNTEAFF
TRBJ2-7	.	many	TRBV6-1	TGTGCCAGCAGCCACGCCCGGGCCGAGCAGTACTTC	CASSHARAEQYF
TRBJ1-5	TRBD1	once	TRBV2	TGTGCCAGCAGCCAGCAGCGGACAGGGCTTAATCAGCCCCAGCATTTT	CASSQQRTGLNQPQHF
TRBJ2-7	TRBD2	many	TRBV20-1	TGCAGTGCTAGAGTAGCGGGAGGGCCCCCCTACGAGCAGTACTTC	CSARVAGGPPYEQYF
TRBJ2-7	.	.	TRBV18	TGTGCCAGCTCACCACGGAAACAGGGCTACGAGCAGTACTTC	CASSPRKQGYEQYF
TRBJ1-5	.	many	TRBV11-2	TGTGCCAGCAGCTTAGATCGGGCACCCAATCAACCCCAGCATTTT	CASSLDRAPNQPQHF
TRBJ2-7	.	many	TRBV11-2	TGTGCCAGCAGCTTAGTAACCCACGAGCAGTACTTC	CASSLVTHEQYF
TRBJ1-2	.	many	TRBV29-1	TGCAGCGTTGACTCTGGCGGTCTCTATGGCTACACCTTC	CSVDSGGLYGYTF
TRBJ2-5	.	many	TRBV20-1	TGCAGTGCTAGAGATCTCCGACAGGCAGAAGAGACCCAGTACTTC	CSARDLRQAEETQYF
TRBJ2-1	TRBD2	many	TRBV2	TGTGCCAGCAGTGCCCCACTAGCGGGCCACCGAGGTGAGCAGTTCTTC	CASSAPLAGHRGEQFF
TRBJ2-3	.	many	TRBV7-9	TGTGCCAGCAGCTTAGAGGGGGAGGATGGCACAGATACGCAGTATTTT	CASSLEGEDGTDTQYF
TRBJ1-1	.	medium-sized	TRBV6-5	TGTGCCAGCAGTTACGATTGGAACACTGAAGCTTTCTTT	CASSYDWNTEAFF
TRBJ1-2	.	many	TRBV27	TGTGCCAGCAGTCCACGGGGAGGGTATGGCTACACCTTC	CASSPRGGYGYTF
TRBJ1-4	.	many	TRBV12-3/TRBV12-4	TGTGCCAGCAGCTCCCAGGGGCCGGGTGAAAAACTGTTTTTT	CASSSQGPGEKLFF
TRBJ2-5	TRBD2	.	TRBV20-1	TGCAGGGCTAGCATACTAGCGGGAGGGGAGACCCAGTACTTC	CRASILAGGETQYF
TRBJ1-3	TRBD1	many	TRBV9	TGTGCCAGCAGCGCACGGACAGGCCCGAGCTCTGGAAACACCATATATTTT	CASSARTGPSSGNTIYF
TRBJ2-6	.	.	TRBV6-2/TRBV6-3	TGTGCCATCAGCGAAGCTGGGGCCAACGTCCTGACTTTC	CAISEAGANVLTF
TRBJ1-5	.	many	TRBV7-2	TGTGCCAGCAGCTTAAAGGGGTCCAGGTACAATCAGCCCCAGCATTTT	CASSLKGSRYNQPQHF
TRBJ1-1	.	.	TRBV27	TGTGCCAGCAAAGGACGGGAAAACACTGAAGCTTCCTTT	CASKGRENTEASF
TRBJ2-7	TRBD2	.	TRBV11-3	TGTGCCAGCAGCAACCGGACTCGGGGGGAGGACGAGCAGTACTTC	CASSNRTRGEDEQYF
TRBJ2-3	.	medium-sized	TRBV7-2	TGTGCCAGCAGTTGGAGCACAGATACGCAGTATTTT	CASSWSTDTQYF
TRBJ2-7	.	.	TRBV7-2	TGTGCCAGCAGCTGGGGCAACGACAGGAGCTCCTACGAGCAGTACTTC	CASSWGNDRSSYEQYF